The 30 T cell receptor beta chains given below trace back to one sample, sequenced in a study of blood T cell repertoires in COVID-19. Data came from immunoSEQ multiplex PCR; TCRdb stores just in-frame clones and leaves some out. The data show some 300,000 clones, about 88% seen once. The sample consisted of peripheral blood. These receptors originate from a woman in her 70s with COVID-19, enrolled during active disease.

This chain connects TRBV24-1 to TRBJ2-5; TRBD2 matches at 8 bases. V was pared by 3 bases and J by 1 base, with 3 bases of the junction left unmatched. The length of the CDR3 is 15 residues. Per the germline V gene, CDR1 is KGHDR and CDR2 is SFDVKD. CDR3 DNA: TGTGCCACCAGTGATCCCGGGGGGGTCCAAGAGACCCAGTACTTC. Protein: CATSDPGGVQETQYF.

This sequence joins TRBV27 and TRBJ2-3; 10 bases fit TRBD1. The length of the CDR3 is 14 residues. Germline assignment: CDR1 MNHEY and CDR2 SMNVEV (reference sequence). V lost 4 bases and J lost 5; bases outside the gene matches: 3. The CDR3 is CASSSWDRGDTQYF. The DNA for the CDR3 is TGTGCCAGCAGTTCCTGGGACAGGGGAGATACGCAGTATTTT.

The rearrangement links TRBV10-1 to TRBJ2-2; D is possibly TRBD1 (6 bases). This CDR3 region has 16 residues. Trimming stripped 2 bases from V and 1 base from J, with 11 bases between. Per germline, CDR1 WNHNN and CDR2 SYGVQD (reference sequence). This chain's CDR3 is CASSEGSRGNTGELFF. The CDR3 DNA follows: TGCGCCAGCAGTGAGGGTAGCAGGGGGAACACCGGGGAGCTGTTTTTT.

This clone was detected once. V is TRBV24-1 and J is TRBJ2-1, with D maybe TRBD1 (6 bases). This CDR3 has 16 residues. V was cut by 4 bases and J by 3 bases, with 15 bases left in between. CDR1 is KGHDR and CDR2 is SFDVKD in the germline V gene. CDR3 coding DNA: TGTGCCACCAGTGACTCCCTGCCACAGGGCTACAATGAGCAGTTCTTC. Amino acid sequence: CATSDSLPQGYNEQFF.

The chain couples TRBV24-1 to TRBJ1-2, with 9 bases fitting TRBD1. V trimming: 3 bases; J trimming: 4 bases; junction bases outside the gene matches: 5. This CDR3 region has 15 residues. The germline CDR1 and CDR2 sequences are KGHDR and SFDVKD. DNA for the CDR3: TGTGCCACCAGTGATGGACAGGGGTGGGTCTATGGCTACACCTTC. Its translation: CATSDGQGWVYGYTF.

The CDR3 DNA is TGTGCCAGCAGGAACGGGGGACTCACAGATACGCAGTATTTT. This translates into CASRNGGLTDTQYF. This chain uses TRBV2 with TRBJ2-3; possible D gene TRBD2, 6 bases. Germline loops: CDR1 SNHLY, CDR2 FYNNEI. Trimming cost V 6 bases and J 2 bases, with 12 bases left between them. This CDR3 contains 14 residues.

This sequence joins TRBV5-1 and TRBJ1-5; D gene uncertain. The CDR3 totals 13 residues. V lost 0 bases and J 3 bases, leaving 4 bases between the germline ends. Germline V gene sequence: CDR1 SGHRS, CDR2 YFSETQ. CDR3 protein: CASSLGPNQPQHF. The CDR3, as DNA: TGCGCCAGCAGCTTGGGGCCCAATCAGCCCCAGCATTTT. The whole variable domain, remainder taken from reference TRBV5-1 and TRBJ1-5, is KAGVTQTPRYLIKTRGQQVTLSCSPISGHRSVSWYQQTPGQGLQFLFEYFSETQRNKGNFPGRFSGRQFSNSRSEMNVSTLELGDSALYLCASSLGPNQPQHFGDGTRLSIL.

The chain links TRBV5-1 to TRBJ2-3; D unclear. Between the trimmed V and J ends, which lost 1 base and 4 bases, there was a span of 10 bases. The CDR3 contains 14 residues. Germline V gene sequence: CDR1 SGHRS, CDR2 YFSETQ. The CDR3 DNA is TGCGCCAGCAGCTTGAGCTCTCCCCCAGATACGCAGTATTTT. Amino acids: CASSLSSPPDTQYF.

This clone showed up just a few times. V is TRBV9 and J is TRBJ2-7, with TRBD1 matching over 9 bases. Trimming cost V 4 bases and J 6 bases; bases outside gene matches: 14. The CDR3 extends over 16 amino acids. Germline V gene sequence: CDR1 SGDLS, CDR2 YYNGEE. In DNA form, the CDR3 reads TGTGCCAGCAGCATCCACCCGGGACAGGGTGTTTCCGAGCAGTACTTC. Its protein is CASSIHPGQGVSEQYF.

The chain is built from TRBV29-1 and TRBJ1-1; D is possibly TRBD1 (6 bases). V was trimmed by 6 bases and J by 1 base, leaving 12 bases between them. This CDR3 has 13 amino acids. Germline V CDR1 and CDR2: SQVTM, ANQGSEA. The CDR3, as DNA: TGCAGCGTAACACAGGGACCGAACACTGAAGCTTTCTTT. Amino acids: CSVTQGPNTEAFF.

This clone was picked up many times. The CDR3 coding sequence is TGTGCCAGCAGCTTGGACAGGGCCCAAGAGCAGTACTTC. Translated: CASSLDRAQEQYF. The chain carries TRBV7-3 and TRBJ2-7, with 8 bases fitting TRBD1. Germline V gives CDR1 SGHTA, CDR2 FQGTGA. Trimming cost V 3 bases and J 7 bases; bases outside gene matches: 5. This CDR3 has 13 amino acids.

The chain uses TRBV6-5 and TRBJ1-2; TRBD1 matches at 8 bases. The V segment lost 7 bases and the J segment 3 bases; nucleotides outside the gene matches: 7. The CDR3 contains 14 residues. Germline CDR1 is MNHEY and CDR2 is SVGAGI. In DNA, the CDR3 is TGTGCCAGCAAAAGGACAGGGTTGTACTATGGCTACACCTTC. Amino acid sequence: CASKRTGLYYGYTF.

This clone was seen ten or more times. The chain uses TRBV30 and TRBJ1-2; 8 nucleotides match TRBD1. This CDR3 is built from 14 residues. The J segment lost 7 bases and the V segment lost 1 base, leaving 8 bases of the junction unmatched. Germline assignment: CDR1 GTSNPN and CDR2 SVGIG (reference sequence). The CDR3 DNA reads TGTGCCTGGAGTGAAGCCAGGGGGCATGGTGGCTACACCTTC. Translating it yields CAWSEARGHGGYTF.

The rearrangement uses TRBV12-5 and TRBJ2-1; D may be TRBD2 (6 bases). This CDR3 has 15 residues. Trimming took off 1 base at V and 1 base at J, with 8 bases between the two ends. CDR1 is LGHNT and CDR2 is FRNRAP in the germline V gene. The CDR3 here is CASGLDGRSYNEQFF. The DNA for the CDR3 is TGTGCTAGTGGTTTGGATGGGAGGTCCTACAATGAGCAGTTCTTC.

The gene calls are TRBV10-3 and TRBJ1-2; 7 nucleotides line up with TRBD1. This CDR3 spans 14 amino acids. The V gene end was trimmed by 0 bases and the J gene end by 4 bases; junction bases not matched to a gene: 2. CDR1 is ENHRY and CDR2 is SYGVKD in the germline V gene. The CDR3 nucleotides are TGTGCCATCAGTGAGTCGACAGGGATCTATGGCTACACCTTC. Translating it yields CAISESTGIYGYTF.

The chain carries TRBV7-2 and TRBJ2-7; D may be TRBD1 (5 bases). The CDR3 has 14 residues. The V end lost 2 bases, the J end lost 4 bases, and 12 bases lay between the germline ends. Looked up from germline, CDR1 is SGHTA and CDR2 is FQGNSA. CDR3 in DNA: TGTGCCAGCAGCTTATCAGGGCCAGAGTACGAGCAGTACTTC. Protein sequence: CASSLSGPEYEQYF.

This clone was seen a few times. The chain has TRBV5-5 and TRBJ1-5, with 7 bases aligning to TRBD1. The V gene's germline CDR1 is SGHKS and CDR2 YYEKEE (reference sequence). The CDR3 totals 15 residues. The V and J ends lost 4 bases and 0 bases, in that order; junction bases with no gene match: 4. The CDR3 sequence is CASSRDRASNQPQHF. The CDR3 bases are TGTGCCAGCAGCCGAGACAGGGCTAGCAATCAGCCCCAGCATTTT.

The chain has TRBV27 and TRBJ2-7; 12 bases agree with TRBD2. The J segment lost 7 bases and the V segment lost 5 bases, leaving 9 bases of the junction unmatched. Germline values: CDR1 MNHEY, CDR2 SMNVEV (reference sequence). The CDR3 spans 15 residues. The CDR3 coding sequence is TGTGCCAGCAGTCCGGGGACTAGCGGGCGACAGGAGCAGTACTTC. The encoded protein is CASSPGTSGRQEQYF.

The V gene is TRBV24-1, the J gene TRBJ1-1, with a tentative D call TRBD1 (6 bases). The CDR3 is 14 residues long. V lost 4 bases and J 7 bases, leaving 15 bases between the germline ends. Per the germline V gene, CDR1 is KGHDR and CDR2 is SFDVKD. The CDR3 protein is CATSDASGGGEAFF. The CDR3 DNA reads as TGTGCCACCAGTGACGCCTCGGGGGGCGGTGAAGCTTTCTTT.

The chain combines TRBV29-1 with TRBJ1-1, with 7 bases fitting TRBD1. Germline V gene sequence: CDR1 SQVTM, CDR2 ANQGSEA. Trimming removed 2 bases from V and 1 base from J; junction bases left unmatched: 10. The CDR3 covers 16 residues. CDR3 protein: CSVEHTTGLSNTEAFF. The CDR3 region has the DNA TGCAGCGTTGAACACACGACAGGGCTGTCGAACACTGAAGCTTTCTTT.

The CDR3 sequence is CASSPGAGSVQEKLFF. The DNA of the CDR3 is TGCGCCAGCAGCCCGGGAGCGGGATCCGTACAGGAAAAACTGTTTTTT. V usage is TRBV5-1 and J usage is TRBJ1-4; D gene ambiguous. Germline CDR1 SGHRS, CDR2 YFSETQ. V shed 4 bases and J shed 8 bases, with 21 bases lying between them. CDR3 length: 16 amino acids.

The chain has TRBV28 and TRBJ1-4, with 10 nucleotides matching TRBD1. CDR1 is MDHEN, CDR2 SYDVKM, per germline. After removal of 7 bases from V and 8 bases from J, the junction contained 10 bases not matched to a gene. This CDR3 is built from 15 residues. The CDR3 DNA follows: TGTGCCAGCACGGACCCCGGACAGGGGGGAGAAAAACTGTTTTTT. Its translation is CASTDPGQGGEKLFF.

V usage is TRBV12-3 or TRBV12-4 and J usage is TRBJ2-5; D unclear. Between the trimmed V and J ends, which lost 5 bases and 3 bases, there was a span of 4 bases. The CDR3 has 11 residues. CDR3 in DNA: TGTGCCAGCAGTGACAAAGAGACCCAGTACTTC. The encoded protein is CASSDKETQYF.

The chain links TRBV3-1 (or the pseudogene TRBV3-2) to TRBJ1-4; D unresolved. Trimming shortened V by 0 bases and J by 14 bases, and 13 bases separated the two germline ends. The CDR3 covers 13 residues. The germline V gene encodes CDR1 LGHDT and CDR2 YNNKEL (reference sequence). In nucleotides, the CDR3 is TGTGCCAGCAGCCAAGATGTGGGCAGTACCCTGTTTTTT. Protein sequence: CASSQDVGSTLFF.

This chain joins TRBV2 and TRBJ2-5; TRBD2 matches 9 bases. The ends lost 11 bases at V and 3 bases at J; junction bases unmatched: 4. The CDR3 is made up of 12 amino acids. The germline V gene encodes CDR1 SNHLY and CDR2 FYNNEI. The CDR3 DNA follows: TGTGCCTGCGGGGGGGCTGAAGAGACCCAGTACTTC. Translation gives CACGGAEETQYF.

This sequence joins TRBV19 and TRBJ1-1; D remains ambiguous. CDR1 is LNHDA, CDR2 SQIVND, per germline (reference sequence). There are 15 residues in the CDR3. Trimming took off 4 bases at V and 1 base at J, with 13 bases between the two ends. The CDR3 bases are TGTGCCAGTAGTAGGAACCGGGAGGCGAACACTGAAGCTTTCTTT. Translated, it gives CASSRNREANTEAFF.

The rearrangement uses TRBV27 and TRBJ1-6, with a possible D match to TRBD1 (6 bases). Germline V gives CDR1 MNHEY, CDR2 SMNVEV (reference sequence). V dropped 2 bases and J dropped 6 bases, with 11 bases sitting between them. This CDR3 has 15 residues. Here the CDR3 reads CASSLVRDTNSPLHF. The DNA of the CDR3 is TGTGCCAGCAGTTTAGTTCGGGACACTAATTCACCCCTCCACTTT.

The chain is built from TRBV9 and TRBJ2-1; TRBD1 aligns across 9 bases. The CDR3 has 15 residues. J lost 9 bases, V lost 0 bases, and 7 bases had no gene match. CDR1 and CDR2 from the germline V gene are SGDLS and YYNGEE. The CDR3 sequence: CASSVGDRVGGEQFF. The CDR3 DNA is TGTGCCAGCAGCGTAGGGGACAGGGTAGGGGGTGAGCAGTTCTTC.

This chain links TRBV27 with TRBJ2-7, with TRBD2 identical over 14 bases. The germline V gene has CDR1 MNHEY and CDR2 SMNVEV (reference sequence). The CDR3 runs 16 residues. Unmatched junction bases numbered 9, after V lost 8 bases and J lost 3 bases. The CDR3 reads CASRTSGGSYFYEQYF. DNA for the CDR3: TGTGCCAGCCGGACTAGCGGGGGGTCCTACTTCTACGAGCAGTACTTC.

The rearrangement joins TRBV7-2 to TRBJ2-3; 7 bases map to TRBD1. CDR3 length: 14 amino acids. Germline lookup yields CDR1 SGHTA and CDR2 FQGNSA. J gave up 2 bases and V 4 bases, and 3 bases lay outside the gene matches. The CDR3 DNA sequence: TGTGCCAGCAGCTCAGGGACAGTCACAGATACGCAGTATTTT. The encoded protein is CASSSGTVTDTQYF.